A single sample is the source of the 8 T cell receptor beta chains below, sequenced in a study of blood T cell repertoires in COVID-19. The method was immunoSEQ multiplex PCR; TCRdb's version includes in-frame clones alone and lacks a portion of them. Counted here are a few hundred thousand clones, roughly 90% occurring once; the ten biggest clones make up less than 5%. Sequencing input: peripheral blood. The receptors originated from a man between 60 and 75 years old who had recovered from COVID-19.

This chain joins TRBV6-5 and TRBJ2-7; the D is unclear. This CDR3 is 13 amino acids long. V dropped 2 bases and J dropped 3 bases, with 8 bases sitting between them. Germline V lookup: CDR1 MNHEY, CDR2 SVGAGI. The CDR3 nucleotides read TGTGCCAGCAGTTACGGGCAAAACTACGAGCAGTACTTC. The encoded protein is CASSYGQNYEQYF.

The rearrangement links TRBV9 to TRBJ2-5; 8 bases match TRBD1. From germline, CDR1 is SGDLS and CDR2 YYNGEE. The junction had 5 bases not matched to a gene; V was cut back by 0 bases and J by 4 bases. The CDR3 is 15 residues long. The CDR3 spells CASSVGGTGRETQYF. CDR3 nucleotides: TGTGCCAGCAGCGTAGGAGGGACAGGAAGAGAGACCCAGTACTTC.

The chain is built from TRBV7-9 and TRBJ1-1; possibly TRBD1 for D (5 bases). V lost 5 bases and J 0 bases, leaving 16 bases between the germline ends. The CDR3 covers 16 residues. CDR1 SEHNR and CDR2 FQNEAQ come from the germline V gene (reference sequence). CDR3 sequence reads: CASSGNRGSMNTEAFF. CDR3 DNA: TGTGCCAGCAGCGGGAATCGGGGGTCGATGAACACTGAAGCTTTCTTT. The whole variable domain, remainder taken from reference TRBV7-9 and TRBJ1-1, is DTGVSQNPRHKITKRGQNVTFRCDPISEHNRLYWYRQTLGQGPEFLTYFQNEAQLEKSRLLSDRFSAERPKGSFSTLEIQRTEQGDSAMYLCASSGNRGSMNTEAFFGQGTRLTVV.

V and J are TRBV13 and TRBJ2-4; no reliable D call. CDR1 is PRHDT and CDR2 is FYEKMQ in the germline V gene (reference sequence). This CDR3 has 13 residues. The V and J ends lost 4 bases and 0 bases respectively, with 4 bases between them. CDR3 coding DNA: TGTGCCAGCAGCTCCCTAGCCAAAAACATTCAGTACTTC. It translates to CASSSLAKNIQYF.

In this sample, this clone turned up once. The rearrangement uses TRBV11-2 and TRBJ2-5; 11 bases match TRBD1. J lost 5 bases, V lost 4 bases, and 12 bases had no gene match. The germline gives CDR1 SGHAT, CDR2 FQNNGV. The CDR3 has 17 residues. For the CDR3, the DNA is TGTGCCAGCAGCTCTATGATAGGACAGGGGGCTCGGGAGACCCAGTACTTC. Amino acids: CASSSMIGQGARETQYF.

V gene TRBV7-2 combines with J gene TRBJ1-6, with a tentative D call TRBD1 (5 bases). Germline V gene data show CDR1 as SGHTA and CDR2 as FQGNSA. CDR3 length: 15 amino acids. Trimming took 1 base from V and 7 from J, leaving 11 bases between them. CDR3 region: CASSLGVRENSPLHF. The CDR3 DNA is TGTGCCAGCAGCTTAGGTGTCAGGGAAAATTCACCCCTCCACTTT.

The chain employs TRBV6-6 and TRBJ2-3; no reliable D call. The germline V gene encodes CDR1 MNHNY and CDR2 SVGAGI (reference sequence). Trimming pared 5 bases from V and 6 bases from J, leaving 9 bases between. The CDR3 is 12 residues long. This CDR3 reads CASSPREDTQYF. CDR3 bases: TGTGCCAGCAGTCCTCGTGAGGATACGCAGTATTTT.

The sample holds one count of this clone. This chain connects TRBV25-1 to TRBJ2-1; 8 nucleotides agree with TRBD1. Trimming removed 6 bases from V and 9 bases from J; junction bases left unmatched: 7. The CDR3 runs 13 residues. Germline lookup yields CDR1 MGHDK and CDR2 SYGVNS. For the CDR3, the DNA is TGTGCCAGCAGGAGTCAGGGGGCTGGTGAGCAGTTCTTC. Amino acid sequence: CASRSQGAGEQFF.